The source of this TCR beta chain is a study of molecular identifiers for immune sequencing clone quantification. Study-wide findings and caveats: Clonotypes topping 20 RNA copies carried over 99% of effector molecules but under 1% of naive ones. In cases of identical TCR molecules sharing a barcode, highly expanded clone sizes could be underestimated.

This CDR3 has 13 residues. Germline V CDR1 and CDR2: SGHTA, FQGNSA. TCRdb itself ran the PCR reads through MiXCR, one entry per CDR3 protein. The repertoire holds about 320,000 distinct CDR3 sequences, with roughly 24% as singletons. With regard to this clonotype: The antigen remains unidentified. This may be a read error, as it is one base from a much larger clone.

The sorting of naive CD8 T cells used the CD8+CD4-CCR7+CD45RA+ phenotype. The V and J genes are TRBV7-2 and TRBJ1-4; D is perhaps TRBD1 (5 bases). The sample comprised naive CD8+ T cells from blood, with Jurkat cell RNA spiked in. Subset reported: FACS-sorted CD8+CD4-CCR7+CD45RA+ naive T cells. The sequence derives from a human donor in good health. Some libraries in this study had Jurkat cell RNA spiked in. Written as DNA, the CDR3 is TGTGCCAGCGGCTTAATGGTGGAAGGGGAACTGTTTTTT. Residues: CASGLMVEGELFF.